This T cell receptor (beta chain) is drawn from a study of response to subunit inactivated influenza vaccine. Findings and limits, study-wide: Authors suggested seasonal influenza vaccinations each recruit few new T cells.

Each CDR3 protein gets one entry after TCRdb re-called the RT-PCR reads with MiXCR. Here the sample spans around 180,000 distinct CDR3 sequences, about a tenth being singletons. Note on this clonotype: Its matching antigen is unknown.

This TCR was recovered from a man between 50 and 59 years old who received an inactivated influenza vaccine. The sequenced sample was non-naive T cells sorted from PBMCs, obtained on the day of vaccination.

CDR3 residues: CASSSQGASNEKLFF. The CDR3 DNA reads as TGTGCCAGCAGTTCACAAGGGGCAAGTAATGAAAAACTGTTTTTT. The V call is TRBV28, the J call TRBJ1-4; D may be TRBD1 (5 bases). CDR3 length equals 15 residues. CDR1 is MDHEN and CDR2 is SYDVKM in the germline V gene. The V end lost 4 bases, the J end lost 4 bases, and 13 bases lay between the germline ends. Together with reference TRBV28 and TRBJ1-4, the CDR3 gives the full variable domain: DVKVTQSSRYLVKRTGEKVFLECVQDMDHENMFWYRQDPGLGLRLIYFSYDVKMKEKGDIPEGYSVSREKKERFSLILESASTNQTSMYLCASSSQGASNEKLFFGSGTQLSVL.